Listed here are 9 T cell receptor beta chains from one sample, sequenced in a study of CD8 T cells in ankylosing spondylitis. Study results and limitations: What appeared characteristic of ankylosing spondylitis blood was a TCR beta motif of eight highly homologous variants.

Each CDR3 protein is one row after TCRdb ran MiXCR on the 5' RACE reads. The sample holds 750,000 to 850,000 distinct CDR3 sequences, 10% to 15% seen once. Their specific antigens are unknown. Sequencing used blood, either unsorted or a sorted T cell fraction (not recorded which). The receptors originated from a male donor with ankylosing spondylitis.

This clonotype was detected a few times. This chain uses TRBV6-5 with TRBJ2-5; 7 bases fit TRBD1. The CDR3 has 12 residues. Trimming took 5 bases from V and 8 from J; bases not matched to a gene: 5. Germline CDR1 reads MNHEY; CDR2 reads SVGAGI. The CDR3 nucleotides read TGTGCCAGCAGTCGGGACAGCTTTACCCAGTACTTC. This encodes CASSRDSFTQYF.

This clonotype has ten or more counts. The rearrangement links TRBV20-1 to TRBJ2-1, with 9 bases aligning to TRBD2. This CDR3 comprises 14 residues. After removal of 3 bases from V and 5 bases from J, the junction contained 5 bases not matched to a gene. Per the germline V gene, CDR1 is DFQATT and CDR2 is SNEGSKA (reference sequence). This CDR3 reads CSARVLAGNNEQFF. DNA of the CDR3: TGCAGTGCTAGGGTACTAGCGGGTAACAATGAGCAGTTCTTC.

J is TRBJ2-7 and V is TRBV9; no reliable D call. There are 15 residues in the CDR3. V was clipped by 2 bases and J by 1 base, with 13 bases between them. Germline CDR1 reads SGDLS; CDR2 reads YYNGEE. Here the CDR3 reads CASSVSVTSSYEQYF. The CDR3 DNA sequence: TGTGCCAGCAGCGTCTCAGTCACATCGTCCTACGAGCAGTACTTC.

This clonotype has only a few counts. V is TRBV7-2 and J is TRBJ2-3, with 8 nucleotides matching TRBD2. Germline loops: CDR1 SGHTA, CDR2 FQGNSA. Losses at the gene ends were 1 base for V and 6 bases for J; bases not matched to a gene: 3. The length of the CDR3 is 14 residues. The CDR3 region has the DNA TGTGCCAGCAGCTTAGGGAGGACTAGCGATACGCAGTATTTT. It translates to CASSLGRTSDTQYF.

J is TRBJ2-1 and V is TRBV7-3; D is perhaps TRBD2 (5 bases). The germline V gene has CDR1 SGHTA and CDR2 FQGTGA. Trimming removed 5 bases at V and 6 bases at J, with 17 bases between. The CDR3 runs 15 residues. In nucleotides, the CDR3 is TGTGCCAGCAGCCGAGTAGGCGGGCCTGGCAATGAGCAGTTCTTC. The encoded protein is CASSRVGGPGNEQFF.

This clonotype was detected a few times. This chain uses TRBV7-9 with TRBJ2-2; D perhaps matches TRBD2 (6 bases). V was shortened by 6 bases and J by 8 bases, with 19 bases between the two germline ends. CDR3 length: 15 amino acids. CDR1 and CDR2 from the germline V gene are SEHNR and FQNEAQ (reference sequence). The CDR3 region is CASSQPGLQRGELFF. CDR3 in DNA: TGTGCCAGCAGTCAACCGGGACTGCAAAGAGGGGAGCTGTTTTTT.

This clonotype was detected many times. The chain uses TRBV5-1 and TRBJ2-5; D may be TRBD1 or TRBD2 (6 bases each). Germline assignment: CDR1 SGHRS and CDR2 YFSETQ. V lost 4 bases and J lost 5, with 18 bases in between. This CDR3 spans 15 amino acids. DNA for the CDR3: TGCGCCAGCAGCGGTAGCCCGAGGGGGGAGGAGACCCAGTACTTC. Translated, it gives CASSGSPRGEETQYF.

The chain links TRBV6-1 to TRBJ2-2; maybe TRBD2 (5 bases). Trimming took off 7 bases at V and 5 bases at J, with 11 bases between the two ends. This CDR3 has 13 amino acids. Germline V CDR1 and CDR2: MNHNS, SASEGT. The CDR3 region is CASTATGTGELFF. The CDR3 coding sequence is TGTGCCAGCACCGCAACGGGGACCGGGGAGCTGTTTTTT.

J is TRBJ1-1 and V is TRBV6-1; TRBD1 is a possible D gene (5 bases). Germline CDR1 and CDR2: MNHNS and SASEGT. Trimming removed 6 bases at V and 7 bases at J, with 15 bases between. The CDR3 consists of 13 residues. The CDR3 is CASSRNYQGEAFF. CDR3 bases: TGTGCCAGCAGCCGAAACTATCAGGGTGAAGCTTTCTTT.